These 7 T cell receptor beta chains were all obtained from the same sample, sequenced in a study listed by TCRdb under 2017. The sample was run on an Illumina HiSeq 2500. TCRdb redid the processing of the public reads, applying fastp at Q25 and MiXCR, and retained in-frame beta chains. Duplicate CDR3 protein sequences are folded into a single record with the most common DNA and genes. Across this sample there are 1,500 to 2,000 distinct CDR3 sequences, with around 30% seen only once. Of the sample, 4.5% to 6% falls within the top ten clones. Sequenced: CD8+ T cells (not recorded whether cultured). All receptors derive from a female donor.

This clonotype is large within its sample. V and J are TRBV11-2 and TRBJ2-1; 11 bases match TRBD2. The germline CDR1 and CDR2 sequences are SGHAT and FQNNGV. The length of the CDR3 is 17 residues. Losses at the gene ends were 0 bases for V and 6 bases for J; bases not matched to a gene: 7. The DNA for the CDR3 is TGTGCCAGCAGCTTAGATGAATCCCTAGCGGGGGGCAATGAGCAGTTCTTC. It yields the protein CASSLDESLAGGNEQFF.

The chain is built from TRBV7-9 and TRBJ2-3; the D gene is possibly TRBD1 (5 bases). V was trimmed by 7 bases and J by 3 bases, leaving 23 bases between them. Germline V lookup: CDR1 SEHNR, CDR2 FQNEAQ (reference sequence). This CDR3 has 17 residues. The CDR3 spells CASMPTQDTTWTDTQYF. CDR3 bases: TGTGCCAGCATGCCTACACAGGACACTACATGGACAGATACGCAGTATTTT.

This clonotype has just a few counts. The chain uses TRBV10-2 and TRBJ1-6; D gene uncertain. Germline V lookup: CDR1 WSHSY, CDR2 SAAADI. The CDR3 runs 15 residues. V was clipped by 2 bases and J by 7 bases, with 12 bases between them. The CDR3 DNA sequence: TGCGCCAGCAGTGAGCCTTGGGATAGAAATTCACCCCTCCACTTT. Amino acid sequence: CASSEPWDRNSPLHF.

This clonotype is medium-sized (0.01 to 0.1%) within its sample. The chain has TRBV5-6 and TRBJ2-7, with TRBD1 matching 7 bases. This CDR3 contains 16 residues. V gave up 4 bases and J gave up 1 base; unmatched junction bases: 11. The germline gives CDR1 SGHDT, CDR2 YYEEEE. The CDR3 region is CASSPTTGTESYEQYF. The CDR3 bases are TGTGCCAGCAGCCCTACCACCGGGACAGAATCCTACGAGCAGTACTTC.

By sample fraction, this clonotype is medium-sized. The rearrangement joins TRBV5-5 to TRBJ2-7; 7 bases line up with TRBD1. There are 14 residues in the CDR3. CDR1 SGHKS and CDR2 YYEKEE come from the germline V gene (reference sequence). With 3 bases clipped from V and 2 bases from J, the junction kept 5 bases outside the gene matches. The CDR3 loop is CASSSPGQTYEQYF. The CDR3 DNA reads TGTGCCAGCAGCTCCCCGGGACAGACCTACGAGCAGTACTTC.

This clonotype has ten or more counts. One base away lies a much larger clone, so this may be a sequencing read error. V and J are TRBV20-1 and TRBJ1-6, with D unclear. Germline V gene data show CDR1 as DFQATT and CDR2 as SNEGSKA (reference sequence). The CDR3 is made up of 10 amino acids. In nucleotides, the CDR3 is TGCAGTGCTTGCCTTAACCTATGCAACTTT. Amino acid sequence: CSACLNLCNF.

This clonotype was seen repeatedly, ten times or more. V is TRBV7-8 and J is TRBJ1-1, with a tentative D call TRBD1 (6 bases). V dropped 3 bases and J dropped 5 bases, with 13 bases sitting between them. The CDR3 sequence is 14 residues long. Germline V gene lookup returns CDR1 SGHVS and CDR2 FQNEAQ. The CDR3 protein is CASSFRTADTEAFF. As DNA, the CDR3 is TGTGCCAGCAGCTTCCGGACAGCTGATACTGAAGCTTTCTTT.